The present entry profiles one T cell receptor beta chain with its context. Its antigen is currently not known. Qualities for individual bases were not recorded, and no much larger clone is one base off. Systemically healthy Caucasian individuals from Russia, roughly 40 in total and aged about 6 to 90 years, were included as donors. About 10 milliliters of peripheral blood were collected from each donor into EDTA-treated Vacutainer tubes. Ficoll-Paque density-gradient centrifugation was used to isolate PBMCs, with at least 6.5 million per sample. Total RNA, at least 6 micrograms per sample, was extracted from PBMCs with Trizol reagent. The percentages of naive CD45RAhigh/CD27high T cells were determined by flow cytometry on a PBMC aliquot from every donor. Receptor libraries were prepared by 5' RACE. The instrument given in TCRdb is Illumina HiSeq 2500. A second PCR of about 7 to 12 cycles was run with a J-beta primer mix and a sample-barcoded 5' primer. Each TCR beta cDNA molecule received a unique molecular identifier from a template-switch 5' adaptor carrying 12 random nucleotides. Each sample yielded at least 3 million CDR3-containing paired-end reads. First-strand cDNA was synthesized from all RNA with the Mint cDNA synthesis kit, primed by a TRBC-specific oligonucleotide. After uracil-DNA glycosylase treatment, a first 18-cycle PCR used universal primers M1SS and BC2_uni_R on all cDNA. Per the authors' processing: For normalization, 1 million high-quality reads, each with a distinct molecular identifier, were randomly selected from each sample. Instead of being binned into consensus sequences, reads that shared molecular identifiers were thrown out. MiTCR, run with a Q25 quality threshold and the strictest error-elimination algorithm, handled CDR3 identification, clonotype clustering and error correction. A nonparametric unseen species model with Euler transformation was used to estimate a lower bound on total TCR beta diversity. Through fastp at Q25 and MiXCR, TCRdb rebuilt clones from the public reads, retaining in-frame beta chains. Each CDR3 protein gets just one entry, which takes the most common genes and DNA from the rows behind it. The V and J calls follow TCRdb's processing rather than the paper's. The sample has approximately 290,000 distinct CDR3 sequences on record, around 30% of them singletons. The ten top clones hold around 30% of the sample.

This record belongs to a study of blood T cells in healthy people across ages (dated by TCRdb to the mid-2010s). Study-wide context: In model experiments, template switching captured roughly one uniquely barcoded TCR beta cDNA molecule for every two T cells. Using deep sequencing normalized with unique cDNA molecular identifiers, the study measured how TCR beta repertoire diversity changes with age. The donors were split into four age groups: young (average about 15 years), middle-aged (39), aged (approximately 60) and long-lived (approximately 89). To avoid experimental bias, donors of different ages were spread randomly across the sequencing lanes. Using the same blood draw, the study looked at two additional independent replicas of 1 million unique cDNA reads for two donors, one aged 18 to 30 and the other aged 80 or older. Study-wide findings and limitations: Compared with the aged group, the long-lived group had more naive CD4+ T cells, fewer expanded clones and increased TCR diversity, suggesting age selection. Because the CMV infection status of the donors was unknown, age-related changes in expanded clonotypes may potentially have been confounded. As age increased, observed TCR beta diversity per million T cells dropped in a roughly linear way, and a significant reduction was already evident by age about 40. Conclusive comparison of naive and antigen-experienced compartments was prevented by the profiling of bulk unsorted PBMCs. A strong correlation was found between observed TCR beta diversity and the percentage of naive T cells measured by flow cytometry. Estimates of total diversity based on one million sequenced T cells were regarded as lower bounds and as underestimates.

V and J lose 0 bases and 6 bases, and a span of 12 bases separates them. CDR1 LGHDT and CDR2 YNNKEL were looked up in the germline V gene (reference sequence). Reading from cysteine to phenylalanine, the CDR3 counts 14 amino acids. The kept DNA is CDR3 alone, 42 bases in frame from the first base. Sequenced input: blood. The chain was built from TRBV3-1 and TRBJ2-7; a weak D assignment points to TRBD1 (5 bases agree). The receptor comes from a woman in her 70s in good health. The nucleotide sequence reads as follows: TGTGCCAGCAGCCAAGAGGGGCCGAGAGGCGAGCAGTACTTC. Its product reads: CASSQEGPRGEQYF.